The rows below give T cell receptor beta chains drawn from one sample of a study of technical replicates of blood from a handful of donors. Profiled with immunoSEQ multiplex PCR; TCRdb holds only in-frame clones, not every one. The sample lists some 80,000 clones, approximately 75% occurring once. The sample comprised PBMCs. Receptor source: a human donor in good health. Some clones in this sample may be carry-over from other donors' samples. Both conserved end residues are part of each CDR3. A D gene is named only where the DNA matches it firmly. Size is stated for part of the rows, as once, few or many counts, or as a class when the clone is expanded.

d_gene	abundance	v_gene	j_gene	CDR3aa	CDR3nt
TRBD2	NA	TRBV7-3	TRBJ2-3	CASSSSGATTDTQYF	TGTGCCAGCAGCTCTAGCGGGGCGACCACAGATACGCAGTATTTT
NA	NA	TRBV15	TRBJ2-5	CATSRGGQGFQETQYF	TGTGCCACCAGCAGAGGGGGGCAGGGATTCCAAGAGACCCAGTACTTC
NA	NA	TRBV30	TRBJ1-1	CAWSLLNTEAFF	TGTGCCTGGAGTCTATTGAACACTGAAGCTTTCTTT
TRBD2	NA	TRBV10-1	TRBJ2-7	CASNLAGPDYEQYF	TGCGCCAGCAACCTAGCGGGACCGGATTACGAGCAGTACTTC
NA	NA	TRBV10-3	TRBJ1-2	CAITADGGGGYTF	TGTGCCATCACCGCTGATGGCGGGGGAGGCTACACCTTC
TRBD1	NA	TRBV5-1	TRBJ2-5	CASSPGQNIQGETQYF	TGCGCCAGCAGCCCGGGACAGAACATCCAGGGTGAGACCCAGTACTTC
NA	NA	TRBV7-2	TRBJ2-3	CASSSPSGHTQYF	TGTGCCAGCAGCTCGCCGAGTGGGCATACGCAGTATTTT
NA	NA	TRBV5-6	TRBJ2-5	CASSWGGTGETQYF	TGTGCCAGCAGCTGGGGAGGAACGGGGGAGACCCAGTACTTC
TRBD1	NA	TRBV6-5	TRBJ1-1	CASIPGQLNTEAFF	TGTGCCAGTATACCGGGACAGTTGAACACTGAAGCTTTCTTT
TRBD2	NA	TRBV19	TRBJ2-5	CASSILAGASQETQYF	TGTGCCAGTAGTATACTAGCGGGGGCTAGCCAAGAGACCCAGTACTTC
NA	NA	TRBV12-5	TRBJ2-7	CASGLELRGGAVSLLGSYEQYF	TGTGCTAGTGGTTTGGAGTTGAGGGGCGGGGCAGTCTCTCTACTAGGATCCTACGAGCAGTACTTC
NA	NA	TRBV7-8	TRBJ2-7	CASSTQGGLSYEQYF	TGTGCCAGCAGCACGCAGGGGGGTCTTTCCTACGAGCAGTACTTC
NA	few	TRBV30	TRBJ2-3	CAWNGGEASTDTQYF	TGTGCCTGGAACGGGGGAGAAGCTAGCACAGATACGCAGTATTTT
NA	NA	TRBV6-5	TRBJ1-1	CASSYRDWNTEAFF	TGTGCCAGCAGTTACCGGGACTGGAACACTGAAGCTTTCTTT
NA	NA	TRBV6-5	TRBJ2-7	CASSPRSSYEQYF	TGTGCCAGCAGCCCCCGGAGCTCCTACGAGCAGTACTTC
TRBD1	NA	TRBV5-1	TRBJ1-4	CASSLGDRGATNEKLFF	TGCGCCAGCAGCTTGGGGGACAGGGGGGCAACTAATGAAAAACTGTTTTTT
TRBD1	once	TRBV7-2	TRBJ2-7	CASSLGTGGLYEQYF	TGTGCCAGCAGCTTGGGGACAGGGGGACTGTACGAGCAGTACTTC
TRBD1	NA	TRBV7-9	TRBJ2-7	CASSWGQGAYEQYF	TGTGCCAGCAGCTGGGGACAGGGTGCCTACGAGCAGTACTTC
TRBD2	NA	TRBV5-1	TRBJ2-7	CASSETRLAGLYEQYF	TGCGCCAGCAGCGAGACTCGACTAGCGGGACTCTACGAGCAGTACTTC
NA	NA	TRBV4-3	TRBJ1-6	CASSQDFWQGDSPLHF	TGCGCCAGCAGCCAAGATTTTTGGCAGGGCGATTCACCCCTCCACTTT
TRBD1	NA	TRBV4-3	TRBJ1-5	CASSPNHRGRGQPQHF	TGCGCCAGCAGCCCTAATCACAGGGGAAGGGGACAGCCCCAGCATTTT
NA	NA	TRBV6-1	TRBJ2-3	CASSERPGPDTQYF	TGTGCCAGCAGTGAAAGGCCTGGGCCAGATACGCAGTATTTT
NA	once	TRBV5-6	TRBJ1-4	CASSRGPGKLFF	TGTGCCAGCAGTCGGGGTCCCGGAAAACTGTTTTTT
TRBD1	NA	TRBV18	TRBJ1-4	CASSGQGVTNEKLFF	TGTGCCAGCTCGGGACAGGGTGTGACTAATGAAAAACTGTTTTTT
NA	NA	TRBV30	TRBJ1-3	CAWSTPTVHGNTIYF	TGTGCCTGGAGTACCCCAACAGTTCACGGAAACACCATATATTTT
NA	NA	TRBV9	TRBJ1-3	CASSPTQGTGNTIYF	TGTGCCAGCAGCCCGACACAGGGAACTGGAAACACCATATATTTT
TRBD1	few	TRBV19	TRBJ1-2	CASTYDRGLDYGYTF	TGTGCCAGCACCTATGACAGGGGGCTCGACTATGGCTACACCTTC
TRBD2	once	TRBV2	TRBJ2-3	CASSGGLASTDTQYF	TGTGCCAGCAGTGGAGGACTAGCGAGCACAGATACGCAGTATTTT
TRBD1	few	TRBV2	TRBJ1-6	CASSGRTGGDSPLHF	TGTGCCAGCAGTGGCCGGACAGGGGGCGATTCACCCCTCCACTTT
NA	NA	TRBV30	TRBJ2-7	CAWSPSSGYEQYF	TGTGCCTGGAGCCCCTCAAGCGGCTACGAGCAGTACTTC
NA	NA	TRBV30	TRBJ2-2	CAWFGGGELFF	TGTGCCTGGTTCGGGGGCGGGGAGCTGTTTTTT
TRBD2	NA	TRBV29-1	TRBJ2-3	CSVVTSGKPDTQYF	TGCAGCGTTGTGACTAGCGGCAAACCAGATACGCAGTATTTT
NA	NA	TRBV5-1	TRBJ2-3	CASSSTAGGTDTQYF	TGCGCCAGCAGCTCGACGGCCGGGGGTACAGATACGCAGTATTTT
NA	once	TRBV7-8	TRBJ2-7	CASSFGLLPSSYEQYF	TGTGCCAGCAGCTTCGGACTGCTACCGAGCTCCTACGAGCAGTACTTC
TRBD2	NA	TRBV6-1	TRBJ2-3	CASHSGGAVNTQYF	TGTGCCAGCCATAGCGGGGGGGCCGTAAATACGCAGTATTTT
TRBD2	NA	TRBV30	TRBJ2-6	CAWSRGGGSGANVLTF	TGTGCCTGGAGTCGGGGGGGCGGTTCTGGGGCCAACGTCCTGACTTTC
NA	few	TRBV7-9	TRBJ1-1	CASSFVSSNTEAFF	TGTGCCAGCAGCTTCGTGAGTTCGAACACTGAAGCTTTCTTT
NA	NA	TRBV5-1	TRBJ2-7	CASSVSGSSYEQYF	TGCGCCAGCAGCGTTAGCGGTAGCTCCTACGAGCAGTACTTC
TRBD2	NA	TRBV7-8	TRBJ2-2	CASSGRLARTGELFF	TGTGCCAGCAGCGGAAGACTAGCGCGAACCGGGGAGCTGTTTTTT
TRBD1	NA	TRBV5-4	TRBJ2-1	CASSSTGVEQFF	TGTGCCAGCAGCTCGACAGGGGTGGAGCAGTTCTTC
NA	NA	TRBV6-1	TRBJ1-2	CASSERGGTVGGYTF	TGTGCCAGCAGTGAAAGGGGGGGGACTGTGGGTGGCTACACCTTC
NA	few	TRBV7-2	TRBJ1-2	CASSLGGPGYTF	TGTGCCAGCAGCTTAGGGGGGCCTGGCTACACCTTC
TRBD2	NA	TRBV4-1	TRBJ2-7	CASSLQTSGSSYEQYF	TGCGCCAGCAGCCTTCAGACTAGCGGGTCTTCCTACGAGCAGTACTTC
NA	NA	TRBV4-1	TRBJ1-1	CASSRGTGSTEAFF	TGCGCCAGCAGCCGCGGAACCGGTTCGACTGAAGCTTTCTTT
NA	NA	TRBV18	TRBJ2-1	CASSPPDSRNEQFF	TGTGCCAGCTCACCACCGGACTCGAGGAATGAGCAGTTCTTC
NA	NA	TRBV19	TRBJ2-1	CASSIPTAGRSYNEQFF	TGTGCCAGTAGTATCCCAACAGCGGGTCGTTCCTACAATGAGCAGTTCTTC
NA	NA	TRBV5-6	TRBJ2-5	CASIRSGFQETQYF	TGTGCCAGCATCCGGAGTGGATTTCAAGAGACCCAGTACTTC